This TCR beta chain was recovered during a study of regulatory T cells in long-lasting Graves disease. Construction of the TCR beta libraries employed iRepertoire HTBI primers in conjunction with Arm-PCR of CDR3 regions. One entry per CDR3 protein, called by TCRdb with MiXCR from the multiplex PCR reads. The data show a few hundred thousand distinct CDR3 sequences, with about 11% seen just once and under 20% held by the top ten. Many counts were recorded for this clonotype. CDR3 size: 17 residues. With V trimmed by 4 bases and J by 0 bases, 7 bases remained unmatched. Per the germline V gene, CDR1 is MNHEY and CDR2 is SVGEGT. Regarding time point: newly diagnosed GD, antithyroid drugs for less than 3 months. From RNA extracted from PBMCs, the TCR library was made. The same data also contributed to another study, on T cells in Graves' hyperthyroidism and ophthalmopathy. From that paper: First-round RT-PCR of the TCR CDR3 relied on the HTBI primer set.

The sequence came from a woman in her late teens or twenties with Graves disease. The rearrangement links TRBV6-2 or TRBV6-3 to TRBJ2-5; TRBD2 matches at 11 bases. The source material was peripheral blood mononuclear cells (PBMCs), sampled at new diagnosis, from a patient treated with antithyroid drugs. CDR3 DNA: TGTGCCAGCAGTTCCCAACTAGCGGGGGAGTACCAAGAGACCCAGTACTTC. Its protein is CASSSQLAGEYQETQYF.